This T cell receptor (beta chain) was sequenced in a study of Ad26.COV2.S vaccination and SARS-CoV-2 variants. Study summary: Once or twice, 56 days apart, Ad26.COV2.S was delivered intramuscularly.

Concerning this clone itself: The antigen is undetermined.

This CDR3 contains 15 residues. Germline assignment: CDR1 MNHNY and CDR2 SVGAGI (reference sequence). The ends were cut back, 1 base at V and 0 bases at J, with 8 bases in the middle. Study-level findings and limits: After vaccination, substantial breadth of spike-specific CD8+ and CD4+ responses was reported.

Stated treatment: around 19 received Ad26.COV2.S at low or high dose, single or two shots; roughly five received placebo; per-sample allocation not given. Sampling was done on day 63 after the first vaccine or placebo injection. An Ad26 vector expressing Wuhan-strain SARS-CoV-2 spike constituted the vaccine. Data came from immunoSEQ multiplex PCR; TCRdb stores just in-frame clones and leaves some out. This sample carries about 400,000 clones, roughly 90% of them seen once, and the ten largest clones take approximately 1.7%. The sequencing used peripheral blood, collected in a trial of Ad26.COV2.S vaccine versus placebo. The chain has TRBV6-6 and TRBJ2-3; D not resolved. This sequence was found in a person aged 18 to 65 who received the Ad26.COV2.S COVID-19 vaccine or a placebo. The CDR3 coding sequence is TGTGCCAGCAGTTACTGGGATCCAAGCACAGATACGCAGTATTTT. It specifies CASSYWDPSTDTQYF.